This T cell receptor beta chain comes out of a study of cytomegalovirus exposure and HLA in healthy donors. Primers for the PCR totalled 60 Vbeta and 13 Jbeta. Repertoires were generated with immunoSEQ multiplex PCR, while TCRdb's copy carries only in-frame clones and drops some. The data show 130,000 to 150,000 clones, roughly a tenth seen once. This clone occurred a few times. The CDR3 is made up of 13 amino acids. In germline, CDR1 is SNHLY, CDR2 FYNNEI. V was cut by 0 bases and J by 5 bases, with 8 bases left in between. What was sequenced was PBMCs. The chain carries TRBV2 and TRBJ2-7; D remains ambiguous. This TCR came from a male donor in good health and CMV-seronegative. The CDR3 DNA is TGTGCCAGCAGTGAAGCTAGAACCAACGAGCAGTACTTC. It encodes CASSEARTNEQYF.